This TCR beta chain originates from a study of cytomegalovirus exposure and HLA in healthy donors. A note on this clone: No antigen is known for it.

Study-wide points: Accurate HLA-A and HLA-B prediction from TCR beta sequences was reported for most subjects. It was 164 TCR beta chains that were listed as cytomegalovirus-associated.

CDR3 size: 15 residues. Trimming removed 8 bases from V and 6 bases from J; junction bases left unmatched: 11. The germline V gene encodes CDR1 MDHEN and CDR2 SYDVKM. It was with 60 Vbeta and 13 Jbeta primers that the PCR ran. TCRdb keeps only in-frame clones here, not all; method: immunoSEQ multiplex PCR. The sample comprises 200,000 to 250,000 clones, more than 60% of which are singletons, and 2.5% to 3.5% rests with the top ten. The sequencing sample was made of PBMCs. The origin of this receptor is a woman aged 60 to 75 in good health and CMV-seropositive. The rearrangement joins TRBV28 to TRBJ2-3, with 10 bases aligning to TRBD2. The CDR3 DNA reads TGTGCCAGCGTTAGCGGGGGGCGACTAAGGGATACGCAGTATTTT. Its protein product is CASVSGGRLRDTQYF.